The 28 T cell receptor beta chains given below trace back to one sample, sequenced in a study of blood T cell repertoires in COVID-19. Using immunoSEQ multiplex PCR, the repertoire was profiled, and TCRdb retains in-frame clones only, with some absent. The sample shows about 420,000 clones, around 90% of them seen only once. The specimen was peripheral blood. These receptors came from a man aged 18 to 30 with COVID-19, enrolled during active disease.

The chain is built from TRBV6-1 and TRBJ1-2; D gene unclear. CDR1 and CDR2 from the germline V gene are MNHNS and SASEGT. V was trimmed by 3 bases and J by 2 bases, leaving 22 bases between them. The CDR3 is 18 amino acids. The CDR3 here is CASSEKVRRTGKNYGYTF. In DNA form, the CDR3 reads TGTGCCAGCAGTGAGAAAGTCCGCCGGACGGGGAAAAACTATGGCTACACCTTC.

The chain employs TRBV5-4 and TRBJ2-3; 7 positions match TRBD2. V was pared by 6 bases and J by 1 base, with 8 bases of the junction left unmatched. The CDR3 totals 15 residues. The germline V gene encodes CDR1 SGHNT and CDR2 YYREEE (reference sequence). The DNA of the CDR3 is TGTGCCAGCAAGTTGGGGGGGGTAGGCACAGATACGCAGTATTTT. Its translation: CASKLGGVGTDTQYF.

The chain is built from TRBV6-5 and TRBJ1-1; no reliable D call. In germline, CDR1 is MNHEY, CDR2 SVGAGI. The germline V and J ends were trimmed by 5 bases and 7 bases, with 11 bases remaining between them. The CDR3 sequence is 12 residues long. The CDR3 DNA reads TGTGCCAGCAGTAGATTCGGGGTTGAAGCTTTCTTT. Its protein is CASSRFGVEAFF.

The chain uses TRBV11-2 and TRBJ2-7, with D perhaps TRBD1 (6 bases). Germline V gene lookup returns CDR1 SGHAT and CDR2 FQNNGV. The length of the CDR3 is 15 residues. The germline V and J ends were trimmed by 5 bases and 7 bases, with 21 bases remaining between them. The CDR3 DNA sequence: TGTGCCAGCAGCCCTTTATGGACAGACTTATCAGAGCAGTACTTC. This translates into CASSPLWTDLSEQYF.

The rearrangement uses TRBV25-1 and TRBJ1-4; 8 positions agree with TRBD1. Germline V gene lookup returns CDR1 MGHDK and CDR2 SYGVNS. The CDR3 runs to 13 residues. The V gene end was trimmed by 10 bases and the J gene end by 5 bases; junction bases not matched to a gene: 6. The CDR3 spells CATAAGGNEKLFF. The CDR3 nucleotides are TGTGCCACAGCGGCAGGGGGCAATGAAAAACTGTTTTTT.

The J gene is TRBJ2-1, the V gene TRBV20-1; 8 bases fit TRBD1. The CDR3 covers 11 residues. Per the germline V gene, CDR1 is DFQATT and CDR2 is SNEGSKA (reference sequence). The V segment lost 6 bases and the J segment 15 bases; nucleotides outside the gene matches: 10. CDR3 residues: CSAGQGKGTFF. CDR3 in DNA: TGCAGTGCCGGACAGGGTAAGGGTACGTTCTTC.

This clone appeared a single time. V gene TRBV9 combines with J gene TRBJ1-6; 7 bases line up with TRBD1. Unmatched junction bases numbered 8, after V lost 4 bases and J lost 7 bases. Germline CDR1 is SGDLS and CDR2 is YYNGEE. The CDR3 loop spans 15 amino acids. The CDR3 reads CASSPGDSSNSPLHF. The CDR3 DNA follows: TGTGCCAGCAGCCCAGGGGACAGCTCCAATTCACCCCTCCACTTT.

The V gene is TRBV28, the J gene TRBJ1-1, with D possibly TRBD1 on 5 matching bases. Trimming stripped 7 bases from V and 9 bases from J, with 12 bases between. Germline-derived CDR1 and CDR2 are MDHEN and SYDVKM. CDR3 size: 11 residues. CDR3 coding DNA: TGTGCCAGCATGGGGCAAACTCAAGCTTTCTTT. It codes for CASMGQTQAFF.

This chain links TRBV27 with TRBJ2-2; no clear D. CDR1 is MNHEY and CDR2 is SMNVEV in the germline V gene (reference sequence). The CDR3 is 15 residues long. Deletions cut 6 bases from V and 2 bases from J, with 13 bases between. In DNA, the CDR3 is TGTGCCAGCAGCCACAGCCAGCAAAACACCGGGGAGCTGTTTTTT. As protein: CASSHSQQNTGELFF.

This chain uses TRBV5-1 with TRBJ2-7, with 11 bases matching TRBD2. There are 14 residues in the CDR3. The germline CDR1 and CDR2 sequences are SGHRS and YFSETQ. The trim removed 4 bases at V and 7 bases at J, leaving 7 bases unmatched. The CDR3 coding sequence is TGCGCCAGCAGCACCCTAGCGGGGGGTCGGGAGCAGTACTTC. It specifies CASSTLAGGREQYF.

The chain links TRBV15 to TRBJ2-2, with a possible D match to TRBD2 (5 bases). This CDR3 has 13 amino acids. Looked up from germline, CDR1 is LNHNV and CDR2 is YYDKDF (reference sequence). Trimming cost V 3 bases and J 4 bases, with 6 bases left between them. The CDR3 protein is CATSRTTTGELFF. The CDR3 DNA reads TGTGCCACCAGCAGGACTACCACCGGGGAGCTGTTTTTT. The entire variable domain, with the rest obtained from reference TRBV15 and TRBJ2-2, is as follows: DAMVIQNPRYQVTQFGKPVTLSCSQTLNHNVMYWYQQKSSQAPKLLFHYYDKDFNNEADTPDNFQSRRPNTSFCFLDIRSPGLGDTAMYLCATSRTTTGELFFGEGSRLTVL.

A few counts support this clone. The CDR3 region has the DNA TGTGCCAGCAGTTCCCAGGAGAACACTGAAGCTTTCTTT. This translates into CASSSQENTEAFF. The chain uses TRBV27 and TRBJ1-1; D remains unclear. The germline V gene has CDR1 MNHEY and CDR2 SMNVEV (reference sequence). This CDR3 region has 13 residues. Between the trimmed V and J ends, which lost 4 bases and 1 base, there was a span of 7 bases.

V gene TRBV24-1 combines with J gene TRBJ1-5; D ambiguous. Germline values: CDR1 KGHDR, CDR2 SFDVKD. Trimming removed 4 bases from V and 0 bases from J, with 6 bases in between. The CDR3 extends over 14 amino acids. Written as DNA, the CDR3 is TGTGCCACCAGTGAGGCAAGTAGCAATCAGCCCCAGCATTTT. Translation gives CATSEASSNQPQHF.

The rearrangement uses TRBV14 and TRBJ1-1, with a possible D match to TRBD1 (5 bases). V was pared by 1 base and J by 7 bases, with 7 bases between. The length of the CDR3 is 12 residues. Per the germline V gene, CDR1 is SGHDN and CDR2 is FVKESK. CDR3 nucleotide sequence: TGTGCCAGCAGCCAAGGGGGGGTTGAAGCTTTCTTT. This gives the protein CASSQGGVEAFF.

The J gene is TRBJ2-5, the V gene TRBV25-1; TRBD1 agrees at 8 bases. V dropped 5 bases and J dropped 4; count of bases not matched to a gene: 6. This CDR3 has 14 amino acids. Germline CDR1 MGHDK, CDR2 SYGVNS. The CDR3 region is CASSPGGLRETQYF. The DNA of the CDR3 is TGTGCCAGCAGTCCAGGGGGCCTGAGAGAGACCCAGTACTTC.

The J gene is TRBJ2-1, the V gene TRBV11-2; TRBD2 matches at 7 bases. The CDR3 contains 16 residues. Trimming cost V 0 bases and J 7 bases; bases outside gene matches: 9. The germline V gene has CDR1 SGHAT and CDR2 FQNNGV. Here the CDR3 DNA reads TGTGCCAGCAGCTTAGATCAGGGACTACCAGCAAATGAGCAGTTCTTC. This translates into CASSLDQGLPANEQFF.

Concerning this clone itself: The junction shows a germline mismatch at one end, possibly a read error. The chain links TRBV30 to TRBJ1-2; D ambiguous. Germline CDR1 and CDR2: GTSNPN and SVGIG (reference sequence). The CDR3 runs 10 residues. CDR3 DNA sequence: TGTGCCTGGAGACGAGGGTGTTGCCCCTTC. It encodes CAWRRGCCPF.

The chain recombines TRBV7-9 with TRBJ1-2; 9 nucleotides agree with TRBD1. V dropped 3 bases and J dropped 6; count of bases not matched to a gene: 2. Germline CDR1 and CDR2: SEHNR and FQNEAQ (reference sequence). The CDR3 loop spans 13 amino acids. In DNA, the CDR3 is TGTGCCAGCAGCTTGGGACAGGGTGATGGCTACACCTTC. As protein: CASSLGQGDGYTF. Drawing the rest from reference TRBV7-9 and TRBJ1-2, the complete variable domain is DTGVSQNPRHKITKRGQNVTFRCDPISEHNRLYWYRQTLGQGPEFLTYFQNEAQLEKSRLLSDRFSAERPKGSFSTLEIQRTEQGDSAMYLCASSLGQGDGYTFGSGTRLTVV.

This clone was counted a few times. The chain joins TRBV9 to TRBJ2-1, with D maybe TRBD1 (5 bases). Germline assignment: CDR1 SGDLS and CDR2 YYNGEE. CDR3 length equals 16 residues. V lost 4 bases to trimming and J lost 0 bases, with 14 bases between them. The CDR3 loop is CASSPLVRGSYNEQFF. In nucleotides, the CDR3 is TGTGCCAGCAGCCCGTTAGTAAGGGGCTCCTACAATGAGCAGTTCTTC.

This rearrangement joins TRBV24-1 to TRBJ1-2; a possible D gene is TRBD1 (5 bases). The CDR3 is 14 amino acids. Germline CDR1 is KGHDR and CDR2 is SFDVKD. Trimming left V 5 bases short and J 2 bases short, with 11 bases between. Here the CDR3 reads CATSGGDLNYGYTF. Here the CDR3 DNA reads TGTGCCACCAGTGGGGGGGACTTGAACTATGGCTACACCTTC.

The chain carries TRBV9 and TRBJ1-2, with 8 bases matching TRBD1. CDR3 length: 14 residues. V lost 3 bases, J lost 6 bases, and 7 bases stayed unmatched. Germline V lookup: CDR1 SGDLS, CDR2 YYNGEE. The CDR3 DNA sequence: TGTGCCAGCAGCGCCACAGGGGGAGGAGATGGCTACACCTTC. Translation: CASSATGGGDGYTF.

This rearrangement joins TRBV18 to TRBJ2-3; a weak D match, TRBD1 (6 bases). The V gene's germline CDR1 is KGHSH and CDR2 LQKENI. Between the trimmed V and J ends, which lost 4 bases and 3 bases, there was a span of 14 bases. The CDR3 is made up of 15 amino acids. The CDR3 loop is CASSQQGFGTDTQYF. In DNA, the CDR3 is TGTGCCAGCTCACAACAGGGTTTTGGGACAGATACGCAGTATTTT.

The rearrangement uses TRBV4-2 and TRBJ1-1; 9 nucleotides align to TRBD1. J was trimmed by 5 bases and V by 0 bases; bases with no gene match: 4. The CDR3 totals 15 residues. Germline loops: CDR1 LGHNA, CDR2 YNFKEQ. CDR3 protein: CASSQEWTGETEAFF. The CDR3 DNA reads as TGTGCCAGCAGCCAAGAATGGACAGGGGAAACTGAAGCTTTCTTT.

The rearrangement joins TRBV19 to TRBJ2-7; TRBD1 aligns across 10 bases. Per the germline V gene, CDR1 is LNHDA and CDR2 is SQIVND (reference sequence). Trimming cost V 6 bases and J 2 bases; bases outside gene matches: 4. The CDR3 extends over 14 amino acids. CDR3 region: CASSPGQGPYEQYF. The DNA of the CDR3 is TGTGCCAGTAGCCCGGGACAGGGGCCCTACGAGCAGTACTTC. Filled out from reference TRBV19 and TRBJ2-7, the complete variable domain reads DGGITQSPKYLFRKEGQNVTLSCEQNLNHDAMYWYRQDPGQGLRLIYYSQIVNDFQKGDIAEGYSVSREKKESFPLTVTSAQKNPTAFYLCASSPGQGPYEQYFGPGTRLTVT.

The rearrangement uses TRBV11-2 and TRBJ2-1; possibly TRBD2 for D (6 bases). There are 16 residues in the CDR3. Germline CDR1 reads SGHAT; CDR2 reads FQNNGV. V dropped 1 base and J dropped 4 bases, with 14 bases sitting between them. CDR3 sequence reads: CASSLGPGAPYNEQFF. CDR3 DNA sequence: TGTGCCAGCAGCTTAGGGCCGGGAGCTCCATACAATGAGCAGTTCTTC.

The chain employs TRBV5-4 and TRBJ2-3, with D possibly TRBD2 on 6 matching bases. This CDR3 spans 14 amino acids. V was pared by 2 bases and J by 1 base, with 8 bases between. CDR1 and CDR2 from the germline V gene are SGHNT and YYREEE (reference sequence). The CDR3 coding sequence is TGTGCCAGCAGCTTATCTAGCGGCACAGATACGCAGTATTTT. Translated, it gives CASSLSSGTDTQYF.

The J gene is TRBJ2-7, the V gene TRBV24-1; 7 nucleotides match TRBD1. Per germline, CDR1 KGHDR and CDR2 SFDVKD. The V segment lost 3 bases and the J segment 0 bases; nucleotides outside the gene matches: 4. CDR3 length: 15 residues. The CDR3 DNA reads as TGTGCCACCAGTGATCAGGGGACAGCCTCCTACGAGCAGTACTTC. It codes for CATSDQGTASYEQYF.

This rearrangement joins TRBV4-1 to TRBJ2-3, with 9 bases that match TRBD1. Trimming cost V 0 bases and J 6 bases; bases outside gene matches: 10. Looked up from germline, CDR1 is MGHRA and CDR2 is YSYEKL. The CDR3 spans 17 residues. CDR3 bases: TGCGCCAGCAGCCAAGAAGGGCCCGGGACAGGGTACGATACGCAGTATTTT. Protein: CASSQEGPGTGYDTQYF.